This T cell receptor (beta chain) was identified in a study of OX40 agonist ivuxolimab in advanced cancers. TCRdb's table, derived via immunoSEQ multiplex PCR, lists solely in-frame clones and lacks some. The sample records fewer than 80,000 clones, approximately 86% being singletons. For this clone: Its antigen is not known.

The study's findings and limits: Some patients without response likewise showed low normalized clonal expansion.

Sequences were derived from CD4+ or CD8+ T cells sorted from blood, sampled in a trial of the OX40 agonist ivuxolimab. This receptor was obtained from an adult with an advanced solid tumor such as melanoma, head and neck, liver or kidney cancer.

CDR3 DNA: TGTGCCAGCAGCTTTCTAGCGGGGAGAAACACCGGGGAGCTGTTTTTT. Encoded protein: CASSFLAGRNTGELFF. This chain uses TRBV7-8 with TRBJ2-2; 9 nucleotides agree with TRBD2. The CDR3 has 16 residues. Germline values: CDR1 SGHVS, CDR2 FQNEAQ. V lost 3 bases to trimming and J lost 2 bases; unmatched junction nucleotides: 4.